A selection of T cell receptor beta chains follows, all from one sample in a study of T cells in Graves' hyperthyroidism and ophthalmopathy. TCRdb re-derived calls from the multiplex PCR reads in MiXCR, one entry per CDR3 protein. This repertoire shows more than 300,000 distinct CDR3 sequences, 13% found once; its top ten account for 9.2%. The sample taken for sequencing was blood. The origin of the receptors is a woman in her late teens or twenties with Graves' hyperthyroidism. CDR3s include the opening cysteine and the closing phenylalanine or tryptophan. The D gene is left open where the match is weak. The size of a clone is reported for some rows only, either as once, few or many, or as a class for expanded clones.

v_gene,abundance,len,d_gene,j_gene,CDR3aa,CDR3nt
TRBV19,NA,15,TRBD1,TRBJ1-2,CASSPGQGILGGYTF,TGTGCCAGTAGTCCGGGACAGGGGATCTTGGGTGGCTACACCTTC
TRBV7-9,many,11,NA,TRBJ1-1,CASSEHTEAFF,TGTGCCAGCAGCGAGCACACTGAAGCTTTCTTT
TRBV20-1,many,10,NA,TRBJ2-7,CSVKWVEQYF,TGCAGCGTCAAATGGGTCGAGCAGTACTTC
TRBV18,NA,14,NA,TRBJ2-7,CASSRPADSYEQYF,TGTGCCAGCTCACGCCCGGCGGACAGTTACGAGCAGTACTTC
TRBV12-3/TRBV12-4,many,16,TRBD1,TRBJ2-3,CASSPRDRGQADTQYF,TGTGCCAGCAGTCCCCGGGACAGGGGGCAGGCGGATACGCAGTATTTT
TRBV20-1,many,13,NA,TRBJ2-7,CSASVGNSYEQYF,TGCAGTGCTTCCGTCGGCAATTCCTACGAGCAGTACTTC
TRBV18,many,14,TRBD2,TRBJ2-1,CASSYGTSVHEQFF,TGTGCCAGCTCTTACGGGACTAGCGTCCATGAGCAGTTCTTC
TRBV7-9,many,13,NA,TRBJ1-4,CASRDTGYEKLFF,TGTGCCAGCAGAGATACAGGGTATGAAAAACTGTTTTTT
TRBV19,NA,14,TRBD2,TRBJ2-1,CASSMTSGRNEQFF,TGTGCCAGTAGTATGACTAGCGGGAGAAATGAGCAGTTCTTC
TRBV7-2,many,14,NA,TRBJ2-3,CASSLRRAADTQYF,TGTGCCAGCAGCCTGAGGAGGGCCGCAGATACGCAGTATTTT
TRBV7-2,NA,13,TRBD2,TRBJ2-7,CASSQSGGGEQYF,TGTGCCAGCAGCCAAAGCGGGGGGGGTGAGCAGTACTTC
TRBV7-9,few,19,TRBD2,TRBJ2-7,CASSPYRGLSSGRSYEQYF,TGTGCCAGCAGCCCATACAGGGGCCTCTCTAGCGGGAGGTCCTACGAGCAGTACTTC
TRBV28,many,17,TRBD2,TRBJ2-1,CASSLALGLAGANEQFF,TGTGCCAGCAGTTTGGCCCTTGGACTAGCGGGGGCGAATGAGCAGTTCTTC
TRBV3-1,many,13,NA,TRBJ1-2,CASSQVQHYGYTF,TGTGCCAGCAGCCAAGTACAGCACTATGGCTACACCTTC
TRBV5-6,NA,13,TRBD1,TRBJ1-6,CASSKDRTLHLDF,TGTGCCAGCAGCAAGGACAGGACCCTTCACCTGGACTTT
TRBV29-1,NA,13,NA,TRBJ1-1,CSVHGRLNTEAFF,TGCAGCGTCCACGGCAGGTTGAACACTGAAGCTTTCTTT
TRBV12-3/TRBV12-4,many,13,NA,TRBJ2-7,CASLGRSSYEQYF,TGTGCCAGCCTAGGACGCAGCTCCTACGAGCAGTACTTC